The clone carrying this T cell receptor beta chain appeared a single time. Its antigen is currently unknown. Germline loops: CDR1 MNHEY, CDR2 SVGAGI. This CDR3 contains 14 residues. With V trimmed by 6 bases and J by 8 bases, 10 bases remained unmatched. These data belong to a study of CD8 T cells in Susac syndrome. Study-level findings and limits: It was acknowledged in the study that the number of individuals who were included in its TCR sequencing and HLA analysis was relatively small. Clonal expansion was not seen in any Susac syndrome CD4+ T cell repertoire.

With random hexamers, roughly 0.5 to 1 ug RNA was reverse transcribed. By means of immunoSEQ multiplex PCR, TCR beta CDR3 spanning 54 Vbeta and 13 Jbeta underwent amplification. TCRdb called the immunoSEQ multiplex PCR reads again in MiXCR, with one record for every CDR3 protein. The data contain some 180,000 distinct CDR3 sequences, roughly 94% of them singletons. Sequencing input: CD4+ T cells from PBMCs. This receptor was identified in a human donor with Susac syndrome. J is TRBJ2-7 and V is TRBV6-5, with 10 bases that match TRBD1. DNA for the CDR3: TGTGCCAGCAGCTCAGACAGGGGGCTAGGGAAGCAGTACTTC. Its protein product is CASSSDRGLGKQYF.